These T cell receptor beta chains were read from a single sample in a study of CD8 T cells in Susac syndrome. One entry per CDR3 protein results from TCRdb running MiXCR on the immunoSEQ multiplex PCR reads. This sample yields under 250,000 distinct CDR3 sequences, of which 93% are seen a single time; around 0.067% belongs to the top ten. The sample was CD4+ T cells from PBMCs. Receptors originate from a human donor with multiple sclerosis. Both conserved end residues are part of each CDR3. Each record gives: clone size, D gene, J gene, V gene, CDR3 DNA, CDR3 protein. D genes are given only for firm matches. Clone size is shown for a subset of rows, as once, few, many or a class of expanded clone.

>-|-|TRBJ1-6|TRBV5-1
TGCGCCAGCAGCTTTAGAGGGGCAGATAATTCACCCCTCCACTTT
CASSFRGADNSPLHF
>-|-|TRBJ2-7|TRBV27
TGTGCCAGCCACTCGAGACTCTCCTACGAGCAGTACTTC
CASHSRLSYEQYF
>-|TRBD1|TRBJ2-7|TRBV11-3
TGTGCCAGCAGCTCCGGGACAGGGGCCTACGAGCAGTACTTC
CASSSGTGAYEQYF
>-|TRBD1|TRBJ2-1|TRBV20-1
TGCAGTGCTAGAAGACCGGGACAGAAAAATGAGCAGTTCTTC
CSARRPGQKNEQFF
>-|-|TRBJ2-5|TRBV10-3
TGTGCCATCGGGGGCGAGACCCAGTACTTC
CAIGGETQYF
>-|TRBD1|TRBJ2-2|TRBV3-1
TGTGCCAGCAGCCCGCAGACAGGGGGCGCAAACACCGGGGAGCTGTTTTTT
CASSPQTGGANTGELFF
>few|-|TRBJ2-6|TRBV11-2
TGTGCCAGCAGCCACATCCGGGCTGGGGCCAACGTCCTGACTTTC
CASSHIRAGANVLTF
>-|TRBD2|TRBJ2-7|TRBV3-1
TGTGCCAGCAGCCAAGGACTAGCGGGGGACTACGAGCAGTACTTC
CASSQGLAGDYEQYF
>-|-|TRBJ2-5|TRBV20-1
TGCAGTGCTAGAGTCTGGGGGCAAGAGACCCAGTACTTC
CSARVWGQETQYF
>-|-|TRBJ2-1|TRBV24-1
TGTGCCACCAAACTCGGCAGAGCCGAGAACAATGAGCAGTTCTTC
CATKLGRAENNEQFF
>-|-|TRBJ2-5|TRBV28
TGTGCCAGCAGTTACGCGGCAGGTCAAGAGACCCAGTACTTC
CASSYAAGQETQYF
>few|-|TRBJ2-3|TRBV7-2
TGTGCCAGCACCCTAAGGGGATCTAGCACAGATACGCAGTATTTT
CASTLRGSSTDTQYF
>-|TRBD1|TRBJ1-2|TRBV7-9
TGTGCCAGCAGCTTGGCGGGACAGCCCTATGGCTACACCTTC
CASSLAGQPYGYTF
>-|-|TRBJ1-2|TRBV20-1
TGCAGTGCTGCTACAACTAACTATGGCTACACCTTC
CSAATTNYGYTF
>-|TRBD1|TRBJ1-1|TRBV19
TGTGCCAGTAGTTCCCATGAGGGACAGGGAGGAACTGAAGCTTTCTTT
CASSSHEGQGGTEAFF
>-|-|TRBJ2-7|TRBV5-1
TGCGCCAGCAGATCCTCAGGGGATTCCTACGAGCAGTACTTC
CASRSSGDSYEQYF
>-|TRBD1|TRBJ2-2|TRBV19
TGTGCCAGTAGTATCCGGCAGGGGGCGCGCACCGGGGAGCTGTTTTTT
CASSIRQGARTGELFF
>-|TRBD2|TRBJ2-5|TRBV3-1
TGTGCCAGCAGCCTCCTCAGCGGGGGGGAAGAGACCCAGTACTTC
CASSLLSGGEETQYF